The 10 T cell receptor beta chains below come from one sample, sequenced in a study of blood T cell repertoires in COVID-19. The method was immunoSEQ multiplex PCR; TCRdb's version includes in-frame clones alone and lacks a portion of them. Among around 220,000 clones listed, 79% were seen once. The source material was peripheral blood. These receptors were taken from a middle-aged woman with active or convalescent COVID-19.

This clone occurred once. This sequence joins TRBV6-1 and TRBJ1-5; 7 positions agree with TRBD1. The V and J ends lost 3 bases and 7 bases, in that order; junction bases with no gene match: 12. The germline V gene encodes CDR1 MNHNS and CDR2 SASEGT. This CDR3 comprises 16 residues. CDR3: CASSEYAGGSLQPQHF. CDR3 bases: TGTGCCAGCAGTGAGTATGCAGGGGGTTCCCTCCAGCCCCAGCATTTT.

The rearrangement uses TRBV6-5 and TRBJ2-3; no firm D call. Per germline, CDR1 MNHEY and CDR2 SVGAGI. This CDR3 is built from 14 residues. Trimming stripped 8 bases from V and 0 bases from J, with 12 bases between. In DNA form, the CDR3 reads TGTGCCAGCGGTTCCCGAGCTAGCACAGATACGCAGTATTTT. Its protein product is CASGSRASTDTQYF.

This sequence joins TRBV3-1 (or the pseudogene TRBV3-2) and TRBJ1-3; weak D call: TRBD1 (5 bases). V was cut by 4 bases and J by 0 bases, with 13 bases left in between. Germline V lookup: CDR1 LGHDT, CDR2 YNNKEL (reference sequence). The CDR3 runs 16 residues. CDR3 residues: CASSRNRFGSGNTIYF. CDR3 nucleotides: TGTGCCAGCAGCCGCAACAGGTTCGGCTCTGGAAACACCATATATTTT.

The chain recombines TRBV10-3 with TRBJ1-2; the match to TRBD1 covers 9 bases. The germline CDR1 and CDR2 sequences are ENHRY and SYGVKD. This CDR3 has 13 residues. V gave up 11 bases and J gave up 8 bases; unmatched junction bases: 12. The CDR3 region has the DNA TGTGCCGCTGATCCGGGACAGGGCACGGGCTACACCTTC. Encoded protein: CAADPGQGTGYTF.

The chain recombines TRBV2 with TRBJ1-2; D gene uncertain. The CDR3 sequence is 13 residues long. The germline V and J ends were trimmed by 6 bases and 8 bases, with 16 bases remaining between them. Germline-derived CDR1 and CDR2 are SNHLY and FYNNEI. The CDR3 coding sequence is TGTGCCAGCAGACGGTCCCTGCTATCCGGCTACACCTTC. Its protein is CASRRSLLSGYTF. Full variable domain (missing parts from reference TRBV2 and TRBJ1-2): EPEVTQTPSHQVTQMGQEVILRCVPISNHLYFYWYRQILGQKVEFLVSFYNNEISEKSEIFDDQFSVERPDGSNFTLKIRSTKLEDSAMYFCASRRSLLSGYTFGSGTRLTVV.

This CDR3 reads CASNTPGQGLDEQFF. The CDR3 nucleotides read TGTGCCAGTAACACCCCGGGACAGGGATTGGATGAGCAGTTCTTC. The genes are TRBV19 and TRBJ2-1; TRBD1 agrees at 9 bases. The CDR3 consists of 15 residues. The trim removed 7 bases at V and 8 bases at J, leaving 12 bases unmatched. Looked up from germline, CDR1 is LNHDA and CDR2 is SQIVND (reference sequence).

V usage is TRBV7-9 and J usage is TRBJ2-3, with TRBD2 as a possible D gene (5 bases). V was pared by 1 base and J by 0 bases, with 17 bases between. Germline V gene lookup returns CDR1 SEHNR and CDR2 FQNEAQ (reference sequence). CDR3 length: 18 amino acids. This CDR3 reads CASSLGSGGSSSTDTQYF. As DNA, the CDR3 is TGTGCCAGCAGCTTAGGATCTGGCGGGTCGTCTAGCACAGATACGCAGTATTTT.

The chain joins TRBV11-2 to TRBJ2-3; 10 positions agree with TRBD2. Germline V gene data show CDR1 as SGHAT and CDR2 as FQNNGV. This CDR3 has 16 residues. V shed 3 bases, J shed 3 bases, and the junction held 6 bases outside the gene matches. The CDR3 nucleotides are TGTGCCAGCAGCTTCCTTGCTAGCGGGGGTACAGATACGCAGTATTTT. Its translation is CASSFLASGGTDTQYF.

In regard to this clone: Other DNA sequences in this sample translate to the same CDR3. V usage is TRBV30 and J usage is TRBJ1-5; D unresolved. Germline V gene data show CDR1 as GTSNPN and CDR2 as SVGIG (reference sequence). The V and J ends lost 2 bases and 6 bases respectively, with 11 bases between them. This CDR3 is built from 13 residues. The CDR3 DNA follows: TGTGCCTGGAGTACTAGGGAGGGTCAGCCCCAGCATTTT. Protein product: CAWSTREGQPQHF.

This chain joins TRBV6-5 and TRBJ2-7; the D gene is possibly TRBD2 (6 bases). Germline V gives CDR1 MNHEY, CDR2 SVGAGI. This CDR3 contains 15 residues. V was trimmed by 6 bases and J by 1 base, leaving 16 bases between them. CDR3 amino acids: CASRPGLGTSYEQYF. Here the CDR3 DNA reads TGTGCCAGCAGACCGGGACTCGGAACATCCTACGAGCAGTACTTC.